This T cell receptor beta chain is from a study of early T cells in non-severe SARS-CoV-2 infection. At the level of the study: Bulk RNA from unsorted whole blood was sequenced; chains were unpaired. Points from the study as a whole: Comparison of clonotypes with VDJdb favored anti-spike CD8 responses while missing private and CD4 specificities.

This clonotype was detected only a few times. Antigen: not known. Separate cDNA molecules each had unique molecular identifiers attached to them. MiXCR was run by TCRdb on the 5' RACE reads, yielding one entry per CDR3 protein. The sample has about 77,000 distinct CDR3 sequences, around 17% seen once. The clonotype was recovered from an adult who was a healthcare worker with PCR-confirmed SARS-CoV-2 infection or an uninfected control (not recorded which). Sequencing was carried out using whole blood.

The CDR3 region is CASSRTRTATYSYNEQFF. The CDR3 DNA follows: TGTGCCAGCAGCCGAACCCGGACGGCCACCTACTCCTACAATGAGCAGTTCTTC. The V call is TRBV11-2, the J call TRBJ2-1; D gene unclear. The CDR3 contains 18 residues. V lost 5 bases, J lost 0 bases, and 20 bases lay in between. Germline V gives CDR1 SGHAT, CDR2 FQNNGV.